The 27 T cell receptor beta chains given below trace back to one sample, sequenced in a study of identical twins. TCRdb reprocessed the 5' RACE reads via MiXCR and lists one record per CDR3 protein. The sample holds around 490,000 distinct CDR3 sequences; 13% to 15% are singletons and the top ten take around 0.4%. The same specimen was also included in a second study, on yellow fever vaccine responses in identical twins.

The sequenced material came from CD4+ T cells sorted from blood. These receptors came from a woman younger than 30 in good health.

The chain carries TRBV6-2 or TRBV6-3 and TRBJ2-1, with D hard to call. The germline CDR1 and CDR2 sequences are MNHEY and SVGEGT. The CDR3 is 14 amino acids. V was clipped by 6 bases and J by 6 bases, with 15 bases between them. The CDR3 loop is CASSKPPGSNEQFF. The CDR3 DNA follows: TGTGCCAGCAGCAAACCCCCAGGTAGCAATGAGCAGTTCTTC.

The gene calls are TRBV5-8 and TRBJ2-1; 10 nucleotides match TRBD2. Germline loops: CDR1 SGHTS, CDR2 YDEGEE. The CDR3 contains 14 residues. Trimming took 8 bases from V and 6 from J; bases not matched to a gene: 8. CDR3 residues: CARPGTSGINEQFF. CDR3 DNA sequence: TGTGCCAGGCCGGGTACTAGCGGGATCAATGAGCAGTTCTTC.

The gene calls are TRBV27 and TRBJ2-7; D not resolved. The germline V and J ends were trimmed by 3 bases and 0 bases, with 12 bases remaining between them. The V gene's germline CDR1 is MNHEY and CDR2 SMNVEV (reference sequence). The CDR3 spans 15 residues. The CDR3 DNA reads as TGTGCCAGCAGTTTGTCAACAGTCACCTCCTACGAGCAGTACTTC. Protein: CASSLSTVTSYEQYF.

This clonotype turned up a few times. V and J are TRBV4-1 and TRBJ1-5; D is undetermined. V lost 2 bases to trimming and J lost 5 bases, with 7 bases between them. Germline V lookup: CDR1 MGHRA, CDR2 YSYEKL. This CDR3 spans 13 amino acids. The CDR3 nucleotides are TGCGCCAGCAGCCAACCACTAGATCAGCCCCAGCATTTT. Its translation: CASSQPLDQPQHF.

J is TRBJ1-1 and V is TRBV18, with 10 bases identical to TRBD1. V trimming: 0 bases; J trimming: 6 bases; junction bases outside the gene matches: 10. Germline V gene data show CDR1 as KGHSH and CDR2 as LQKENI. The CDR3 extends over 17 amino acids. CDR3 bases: TGTGCCAGCTCACCACCTCGTCCAGGGACAGGGGTACCTGAAGCTTTCTTT. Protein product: CASSPPRPGTGVPEAFF.

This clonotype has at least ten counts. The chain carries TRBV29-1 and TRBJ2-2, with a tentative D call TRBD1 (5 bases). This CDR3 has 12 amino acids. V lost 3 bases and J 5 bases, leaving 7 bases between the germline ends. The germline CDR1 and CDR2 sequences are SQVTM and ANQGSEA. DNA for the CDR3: TGCAGCGTTGACAGGGTGACCGGGGAGCTGTTTTTT. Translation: CSVDRVTGELFF.

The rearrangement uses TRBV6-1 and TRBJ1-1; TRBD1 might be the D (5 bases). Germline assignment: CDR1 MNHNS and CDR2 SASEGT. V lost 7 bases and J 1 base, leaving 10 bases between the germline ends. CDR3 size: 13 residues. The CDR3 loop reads CASIGGANTEAFF. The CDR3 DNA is TGTGCCAGCATAGGAGGGGCGAACACTGAAGCTTTCTTT.

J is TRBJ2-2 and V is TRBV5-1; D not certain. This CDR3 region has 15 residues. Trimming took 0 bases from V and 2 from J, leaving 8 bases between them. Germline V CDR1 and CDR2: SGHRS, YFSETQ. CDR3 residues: CASSLELGNTGELFF. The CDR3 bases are TGCGCCAGCAGCTTGGAGTTGGGAAACACCGGGGAGCTGTTTTTT.

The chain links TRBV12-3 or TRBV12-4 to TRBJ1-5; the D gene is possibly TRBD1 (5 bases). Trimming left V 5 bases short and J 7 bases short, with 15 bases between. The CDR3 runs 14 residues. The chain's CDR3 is CASSPWGTGQPQHF. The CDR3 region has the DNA TGTGCCAGCAGTCCCTGGGGGACTGGGCAGCCCCAGCATTTT.

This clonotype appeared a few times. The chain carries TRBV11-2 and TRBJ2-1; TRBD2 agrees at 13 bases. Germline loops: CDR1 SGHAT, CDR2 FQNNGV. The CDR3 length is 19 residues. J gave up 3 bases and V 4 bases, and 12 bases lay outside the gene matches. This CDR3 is CASSSWTSGSGSYYNEQFF. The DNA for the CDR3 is TGTGCCAGCAGCTCCTGGACTAGCGGGAGTGGGTCCTACTACAATGAGCAGTTCTTC. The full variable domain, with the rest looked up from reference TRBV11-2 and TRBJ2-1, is EAGVAQSPRYKIIEKRQSVAFWCNPISGHATLYWYQQILGQGPKLLIQFQNNGVVDDSQLPKDRFSAERLKGVDSTLKIQPAKLEDSAVYLCASSSWTSGSGSYYNEQFFGPGTRLTVL.

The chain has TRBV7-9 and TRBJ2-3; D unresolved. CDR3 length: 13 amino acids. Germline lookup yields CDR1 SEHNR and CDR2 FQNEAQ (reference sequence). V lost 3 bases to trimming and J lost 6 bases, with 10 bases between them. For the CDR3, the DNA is TGTGCCAGCAGCTTTTGGGGTGAGGATACGCAGTATTTT. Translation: CASSFWGEDTQYF.

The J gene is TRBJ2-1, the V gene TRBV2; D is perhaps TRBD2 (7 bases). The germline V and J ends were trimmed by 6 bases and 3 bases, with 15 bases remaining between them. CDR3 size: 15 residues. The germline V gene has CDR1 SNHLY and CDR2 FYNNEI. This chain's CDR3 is CASRGGLADYNEQFF. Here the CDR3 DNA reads TGTGCCAGCAGGGGGGGCCTAGCGGACTACAATGAGCAGTTCTTC.

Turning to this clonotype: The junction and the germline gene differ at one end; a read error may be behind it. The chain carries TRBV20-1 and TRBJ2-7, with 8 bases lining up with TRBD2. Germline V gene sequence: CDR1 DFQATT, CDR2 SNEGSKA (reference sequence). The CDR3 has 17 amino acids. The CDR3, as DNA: TGCTGTGCTAGAACTCGGGTAGCGGGACGGAGCTCCTACGAGCAGTACTTC. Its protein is CCARTRVAGRSSYEQYF.

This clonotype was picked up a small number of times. CDR3 amino acids: CSATSGTFGYEQYV. DNA for the CDR3: TGCAGTGCAACCTCGGGGACCTTTGGATACGAGCAGTACGTC. J is TRBJ2-7 and V is TRBV20-1, with D perhaps given as TRBD1 or TRBD2 (5 bases each). The CDR3 is made up of 14 amino acids. Germline CDR1 DFQATT, CDR2 SNEGSKA (reference sequence). The V end was cut by 6 bases, the J end by 4 bases, with 19 bases between.

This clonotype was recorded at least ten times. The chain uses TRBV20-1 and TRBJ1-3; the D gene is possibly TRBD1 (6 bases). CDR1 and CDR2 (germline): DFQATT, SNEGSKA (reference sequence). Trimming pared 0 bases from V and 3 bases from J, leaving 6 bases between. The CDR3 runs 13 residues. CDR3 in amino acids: CSARDRGGNTIYF. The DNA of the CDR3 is TGCAGTGCTAGAGACAGGGGTGGAAACACCATATATTTT.

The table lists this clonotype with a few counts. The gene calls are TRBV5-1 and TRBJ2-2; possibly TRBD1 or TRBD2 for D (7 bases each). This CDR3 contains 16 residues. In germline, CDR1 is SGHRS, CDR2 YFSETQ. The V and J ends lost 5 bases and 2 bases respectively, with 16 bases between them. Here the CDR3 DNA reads TGCGCCAGCAGGCGGGGAGGGACAGAAAACACCGGGGAGCTGTTTTTT. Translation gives CASRRGGTENTGELFF.

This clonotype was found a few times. Written as DNA, the CDR3 is TGTGCCAGCAGCCCTTCAGGGCTGGGGGGCACAGATACGCAGTATTTT. It translates to CASSPSGLGGTDTQYF. The chain uses TRBV11-2 and TRBJ2-3; D possibly matches TRBD1 or TRBD2 (5 bases each). V shed 5 bases and J shed 1 base, with 16 bases lying between them. This CDR3 has 16 residues. Germline CDR1 and CDR2: SGHAT and FQNNGV. Complete variable domain (other parts from reference TRBV11-2 and TRBJ2-3): EAGVAQSPRYKIIEKRQSVAFWCNPISGHATLYWYQQILGQGPKLLIQFQNNGVVDDSQLPKDRFSAERLKGVDSTLKIQPAKLEDSAVYLCASSPSGLGGTDTQYFGPGTRLTVL.

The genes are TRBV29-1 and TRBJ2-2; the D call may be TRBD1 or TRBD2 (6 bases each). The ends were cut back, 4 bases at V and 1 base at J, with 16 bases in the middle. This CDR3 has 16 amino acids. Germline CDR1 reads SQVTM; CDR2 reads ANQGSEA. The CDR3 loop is CSVAGATNENTGELFF. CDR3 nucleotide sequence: TGCAGCGTTGCGGGGGCGACAAATGAGAACACCGGGGAGCTGTTTTTT.

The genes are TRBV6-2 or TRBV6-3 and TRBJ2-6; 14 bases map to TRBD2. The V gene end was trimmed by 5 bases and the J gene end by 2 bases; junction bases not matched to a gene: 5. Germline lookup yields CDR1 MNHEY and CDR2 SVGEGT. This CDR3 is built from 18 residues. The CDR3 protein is CASSAGLAGVPGANVLTF. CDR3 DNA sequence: TGTGCCAGCAGTGCGGGACTAGCGGGAGTACCTGGGGCCAACGTCCTGACTTTC.

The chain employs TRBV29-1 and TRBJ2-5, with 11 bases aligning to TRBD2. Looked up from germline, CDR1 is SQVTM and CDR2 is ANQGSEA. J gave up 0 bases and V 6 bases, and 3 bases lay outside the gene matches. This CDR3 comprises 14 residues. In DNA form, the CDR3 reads TGCAGCGTAGGACTAGCGGGCTACCAAGAGACCCAGTACTTC. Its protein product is CSVGLAGYQETQYF.

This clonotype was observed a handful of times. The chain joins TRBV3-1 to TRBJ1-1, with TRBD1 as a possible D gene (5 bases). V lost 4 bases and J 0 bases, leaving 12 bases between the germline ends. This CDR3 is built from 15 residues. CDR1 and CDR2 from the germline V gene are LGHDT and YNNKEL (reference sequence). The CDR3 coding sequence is TGTGCCAGCAGCCCCACGGGACGAATGAACACTGAAGCTTTCTTT. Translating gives CASSPTGRMNTEAFF. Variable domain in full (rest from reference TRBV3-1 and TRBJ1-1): DTAVSQTPKYLVTQMGNDKSIKCEQNLGHDTMYWYKQDSKKFLKIMFSYNNKELIINETVPNRFSPKSPDKAHLNLHINSLELGDSAVYFCASSPTGRMNTEAFFGQGTRLTVV.

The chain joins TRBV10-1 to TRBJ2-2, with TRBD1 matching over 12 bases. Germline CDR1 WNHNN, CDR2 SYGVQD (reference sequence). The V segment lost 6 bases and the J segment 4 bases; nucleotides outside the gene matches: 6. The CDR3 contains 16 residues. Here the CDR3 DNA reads TGCGCCAGCAGGGGACAGGGGGCAGGTTCCACCGGGGAGCTGTTTTTT. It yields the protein CASRGQGAGSTGELFF.

The CDR3 DNA sequence: TGCAGCGTACCCGTGGGACTAGCGGGACCCGGGGAGCTGTTTTTT. It is translated as CSVPVGLAGPGELFF. This chain joins TRBV29-1 and TRBJ2-2, with 13 bases that match TRBD2. The CDR3 is made up of 15 amino acids. After removal of 6 bases from V and 6 bases from J, the junction contained 7 bases not matched to a gene. Germline V CDR1 and CDR2: SQVTM, ANQGSEA.

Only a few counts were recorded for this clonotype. CDR3 region: CASSSTTVYGYTF. CDR3 DNA: TGTGCCAGCAGCTCCACGACTGTATATGGCTACACCTTC. The V gene is TRBV5-6, the J gene TRBJ1-2; D uncertain. Between the trimmed V and J ends, which lost 3 bases and 5 bases, there was a span of 11 bases. This CDR3 contains 13 residues. CDR1 is SGHDT and CDR2 is YYEEEE in the germline V gene.

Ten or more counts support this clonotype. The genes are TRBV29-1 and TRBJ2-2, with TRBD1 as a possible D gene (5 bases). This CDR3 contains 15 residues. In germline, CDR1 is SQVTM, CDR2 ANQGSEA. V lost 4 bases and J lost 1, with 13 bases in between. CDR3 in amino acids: CSVAVDIRNTGELFF. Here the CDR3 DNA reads TGCAGCGTTGCCGTGGACATCAGGAACACCGGGGAGCTGTTTTTT.

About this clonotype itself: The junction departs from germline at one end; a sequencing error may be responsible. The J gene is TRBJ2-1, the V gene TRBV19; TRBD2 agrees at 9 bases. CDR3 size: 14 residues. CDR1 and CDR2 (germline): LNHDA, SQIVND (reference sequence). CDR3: CATSGGRAYNEQFF. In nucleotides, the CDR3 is TGTGCCACTAGTGGCGGGAGGGCCTACAATGAGCAGTTCTTC.

CDR3 amino acids: CASSPRQGGNIQYF. The CDR3 DNA reads TGTGCCAGCAGCCCGAGACAGGGAGGAAACATTCAGTACTTC. The V and J genes are TRBV7-9 and TRBJ2-4; D is perhaps TRBD1 (7 bases). Germline assignment: CDR1 SEHNR and CDR2 FQNEAQ (reference sequence). V gave up 5 bases and J gave up 6 bases, with 14 bases separating them. The CDR3 runs 14 residues.